The sequence of this TCR beta chain was determined in a study of shared T cell receptors in the human thymus. Germline lookup yields CDR1 SGDLS and CDR2 YYNGEE. CDR3 size: 17 residues. The V end lost 4 bases, the J end lost 0 bases, and 17 bases lay between the germline ends. Generated by immunoSEQ multiplex PCR, the TCRdb table keeps only in-frame clones and is missing some. The repertoire holds some 700,000 clones, with 75% to 90% as singletons. The data also belong to a second study, concerning human thymus T cells. This second study says: Each of the donors was a healthy Finnish infant who was undergoing open corrective cardiac surgery for congenital heart defects. Resections from corrective heart surgery supplied the thymus tissue. Both thymic and peripheral blood repertoires showed apparently biased V and J usage. Related reports documented highly overlapping thymic repertoires among unrelated individuals.

The chain is built from TRBV9 and TRBJ1-3; D unclear. Sample: thymocytes. This clonotype originated in a girl in the first two years of life with a congenital heart defect. The CDR3 region has the DNA TGTGCCAGCAGCCCCCCTCTGGAGGGATACTCTGGAAACACCATATATTTT. It codes for CASSPPLEGYSGNTIYF.